A single sample is the source of the 7 T cell receptor beta chains below, sequenced in a study of T cell responses to AZD1222 COVID-19 vaccine (dated by TCRdb to about 2021). What this sample's time point label stands for: baseline before first vaccination. Receptor libraries were prepared by the immunoSEQ multiplex PCR assay. Drawn from immuneACCESS, this table holds only the in-frame rearrangements with V and J called that TCRdb kept. Clones are partly lost; checked studies trace under half to an unresolved V gene and leave the rest unexplained. The sample table lists roughly 120,000 clones, 93% of them with a count of one. Of the sample, more than 2.5% falls within the top ten clones. The material was peripheral blood, obtained on day 0 of AZD1222 vaccination. The receptors shown here come from an adult in good health.

The CDR3 DNA follows: TGCGCCAGCAGCTCCTCGCGAACCACTGGGACTAGCGGGGGGGAGCTGTTTTTT. This sequence encodes CASSSSRTTGTSGGELFF. This sequence joins TRBV5-1 and TRBJ2-2, with 12 bases aligning to TRBD2. Per the germline V gene, CDR1 is SGHRS and CDR2 is YFSETQ. V lost 3 bases and J lost 8; bases outside the gene matches: 14. CDR3 length: 18 residues.

V gene TRBV5-1 combines with J gene TRBJ1-1, with no clear D. Germline CDR1 reads SGHRS; CDR2 reads YFSETQ. The CDR3 contains 15 residues. Between the trimmed V and J ends, which lost 4 bases and 6 bases, there was a span of 19 bases. CDR3 DNA: TGCGCCAGCAGCCCTCGAAACGTGGGGATTCCTGAAGCTTTCTTT. It yields the protein CASSPRNVGIPEAFF.

V and J are TRBV27 and TRBJ1-1; 7 nucleotides line up with TRBD1. V was pared by 5 bases and J by 1 base, with 13 bases of the junction left unmatched. CDR1 and CDR2 from the germline V gene are MNHEY and SMNVEV (reference sequence). This CDR3 region has 17 residues. The CDR3 sequence is CASSPDRQGMGNTEAFF. The CDR3 DNA reads TGTGCCAGCAGTCCGGACAGGCAAGGCATGGGGAACACTGAAGCTTTCTTT.

The V and J genes are TRBV27 and TRBJ1-1, with D hard to call. Germline assignment: CDR1 MNHEY and CDR2 SMNVEV (reference sequence). This CDR3 is built from 11 residues. V lost 8 bases to trimming and J lost 3 bases, with 7 bases between them. The CDR3 here is CASLRDTEAFF. The CDR3 nucleotides read TGTGCCAGCCTCCGGGACACTGAAGCTTTCTTT.

This clone occurred once. The V call is TRBV28, the J call TRBJ1-2; D possibly corresponds to TRBD1 (5 bases). The CDR3 extends over 17 amino acids. Germline lookup yields CDR1 MDHEN and CDR2 SYDVKM. The V gene lost 5 bases and the J gene lost 0 bases, with 19 bases spanning the gap. The CDR3 DNA is TGTGCCAGCAGTCCTCAACCGGGACGTATAGCTAACTATGGCTACACCTTC. Translated, it gives CASSPQPGRIANYGYTF.

The chain links TRBV28 to TRBJ2-7, with 11 bases matching TRBD2. The germline gives CDR1 MDHEN, CDR2 SYDVKM. The CDR3 totals 14 residues. Losses at the gene ends were 5 bases for V and 7 bases for J; bases not matched to a gene: 7. CDR3 sequence (DNA): TGTGCCAGCAGTCCAACTAGCGGGAGAGATGAGCAGTACTTC. It codes for CASSPTSGRDEQYF.

The CDR3 DNA follows: TGTGCCAGCAGCTTCTGGACAGGGGGCAACTACGAGCAGTACTTC. Amino acid sequence: CASSFWTGGNYEQYF. The V gene is TRBV5-6, the J gene TRBJ2-7; TRBD1 agrees at 11 bases. This CDR3 spans 15 amino acids. Germline assignment: CDR1 SGHDT and CDR2 YYEEEE. With 2 bases clipped from V and 3 bases from J, the junction kept 4 bases outside the gene matches.